The next 18 T cell receptor beta chains were all read from a single sample in a study of control samples from healthy donors and cancer patients. Data came from immunoSEQ multiplex PCR; TCRdb stores just in-frame clones and leaves some out. The sample yields some 79,000 clones, approximately 84% seen once. The material sequenced was blood. The source of these receptors is a woman between 50 and 59 years old in good health.

This chain uses TRBV5-6 with TRBJ2-1; 8 bases match TRBD2. After removal of 4 bases from V and 4 bases from J, the junction contained 13 bases not matched to a gene. Germline lookup yields CDR1 SGHDT and CDR2 YYEEEE. CDR3 length equals 17 residues. This chain's CDR3 is CASSPGGLAGLYNEQFF. CDR3 DNA sequence: TGTGCCAGCAGCCCGGGGGGGCTAGCGGGTTTATACAATGAGCAGTTCTTC.

The chain employs TRBV19 and TRBJ2-1; 9 bases map to TRBD2. V gave up 5 bases and J gave up 9 bases; unmatched junction bases: 11. This CDR3 contains 15 residues. Germline values: CDR1 LNHDA, CDR2 SQIVND (reference sequence). CDR3 in amino acids: CASSPASSGAFEQFF. In DNA, the CDR3 is TGTGCCAGTAGTCCCGCTTCTAGCGGGGCCTTTGAGCAGTTCTTC.

This rearrangement joins TRBV7-2 to TRBJ1-3, with D perhaps matching TRBD1 (6 bases). V was clipped by 4 bases and J by 2 bases, with 12 bases between them. The CDR3 has 15 amino acids. Germline V gives CDR1 SGHTA, CDR2 FQGNSA. The chain's CDR3 is CASSSQGYAGNTIYF. CDR3 in DNA: TGTGCCAGCAGCTCACAGGGTTACGCTGGAAACACCATATATTTT.

The gene calls are TRBV9 and TRBJ2-7, with 7 bases that match TRBD1. CDR1 is SGDLS and CDR2 is YYNGEE in the germline V gene. CDR3 length: 16 residues. V shed 3 bases and J 0 bases; nucleotides not matched to a gene: 9. The CDR3 loop reads CASSGDRQGSSYEQYF. CDR3 coding DNA: TGTGCCAGCAGCGGAGATAGACAGGGTAGCTCCTACGAGCAGTACTTC.

The chain employs TRBV5-1 and TRBJ2-1, with D possibly TRBD1 on 6 matching bases. Germline-derived CDR1 and CDR2 are SGHRS and YFSETQ. The germline V and J ends were trimmed by 0 bases and 2 bases, with 9 bases remaining between them. This CDR3 is 15 amino acids long. CDR3: CASSLAGEPYNEQFF. For the CDR3, the DNA is TGCGCCAGCAGCTTGGCAGGGGAGCCCTACAATGAGCAGTTCTTC.

This clone was seen a single time. The rearrangement uses TRBV6-2 or TRBV6-3 and TRBJ2-1, with D hard to call. The CDR3 runs to 13 residues. Trimming shortened V by 2 bases and J by 9 bases, and 11 bases separated the two germline ends. CDR1 MNHEY and CDR2 SVGEGT come from the germline V gene. CDR3 sequence reads: CASSYRKETEQFF. CDR3 nucleotide sequence: TGTGCCAGCAGTTACCGAAAAGAGACTGAGCAGTTCTTC.

The V call is TRBV6-5, the J call TRBJ2-7, with D maybe TRBD2 (5 bases). The CDR3 consists of 16 residues. V lost 4 bases, J lost 6 bases, and 22 bases lay in between. The germline CDR1 and CDR2 sequences are MNHEY and SVGAGI. The CDR3 here is CASSSRGRPGAFEQYF. DNA for the CDR3: TGTGCCAGCAGTTCCAGAGGGAGACCGGGCGCTTTCGAGCAGTACTTC.

The rearrangement links TRBV11-3 to TRBJ2-7; 10 bases are a match to TRBD2. The CDR3 is 14 residues long. The V and J ends lost 4 bases and 0 bases, in that order; junction bases with no gene match: 0. Germline V CDR1 and CDR2: SGHNT, YENEEA. CDR3 residues: CASSSSGSSYEQYF. The CDR3 DNA reads TGTGCCAGCAGCTCTAGCGGGAGCTCCTACGAGCAGTACTTC.

V usage is TRBV9 and J usage is TRBJ2-2, with 10 nucleotides matching TRBD1. The CDR3 runs 14 residues. Trimming took 5 bases from V and 6 from J; bases not matched to a gene: 4. Germline V CDR1 and CDR2: SGDLS, YYNGEE. The CDR3, as DNA: TGTGCCAGCAGTGGGACAGGGGTGGCCGGGGAGCTGTTTTTT. Protein: CASSGTGVAGELFF.

CDR3 residues: CASSPQGGNPQHF. CDR3 coding DNA: TGTGCCAGCAGCCCACAAGGGGGTAATCCCCAGCATTTT. The genes are TRBV6-2 or TRBV6-3 and TRBJ1-5, with D perhaps matching TRBD1 (6 bases). The length of the CDR3 is 13 residues. V gave up 6 bases and J gave up 10 bases, with 16 bases separating them. CDR1 is MNHEY and CDR2 is SVGEGT in the germline V gene.

This clone showed up just a few times. The chain uses TRBV19 and TRBJ2-7, with 9 bases aligning to TRBD2. Germline loops: CDR1 LNHDA, CDR2 SQIVND (reference sequence). J lost 5 bases, V lost 4 bases, and 6 bases had no gene match. The CDR3 has 14 residues. The DNA of the CDR3 is TGTGCCAGTAGTACAGCGGGAGGTATCAACGAGCAGTACTTC. Translation gives CASSTAGGINEQYF.

The chain carries TRBV5-1 and TRBJ1-2; D is possibly TRBD1 (5 bases). The V and J ends lost 0 bases and 3 bases respectively, with 12 bases between them. From germline, CDR1 is SGHRS and CDR2 YFSETQ. This CDR3 spans 15 amino acids. CDR3 sequence (DNA): TGCGCCAGCAGCTTGGTCGCAGGGCGGGACTATGGCTACACCTTC. It codes for CASSLVAGRDYGYTF. Variable domain in full (rest from reference TRBV5-1 and TRBJ1-2): KAGVTQTPRYLIKTRGQQVTLSCSPISGHRSVSWYQQTPGQGLQFLFEYFSETQRNKGNFPGRFSGRQFSNSRSEMNVSTLELGDSALYLCASSLVAGRDYGYTFGSGTRLTVV.

As regards this clone: Other DNA sequences in the same sample also yield this CDR3. The chain employs TRBV7-9 and TRBJ2-5; 7 bases map to TRBD2. Trimming took 8 bases from V and 4 from J; bases not matched to a gene: 16. Germline-derived CDR1 and CDR2 are SEHNR and FQNEAQ (reference sequence). The CDR3 is 16 residues long. The DNA for the CDR3 is TGTGCCAGCGGGCGGGGGTTTTCCCAGTTTGGAGAGACCCAGTACTTC. Protein sequence: CASGRGFSQFGETQYF.

The J gene is TRBJ2-2, the V gene TRBV28; a possible D gene is TRBD1 (5 bases). Trimming cost V 3 bases and J 5 bases, with 13 bases left between them. The CDR3 consists of 15 residues. Germline V gene data show CDR1 as MDHEN and CDR2 as SYDVKM. In DNA form, the CDR3 reads TGTGCCAGCAGTTTGGTGTGGGGCGAAACCGGGGAGCTGTTTTTT. It codes for CASSLVWGETGELFF.

The table lists this clone with many counts. The V call is TRBV10-3, the J call TRBJ2-1; 10 nucleotides agree with TRBD1. CDR3 length: 15 residues. V shed 4 bases, J shed 6 bases, and the junction held 6 bases outside the gene matches. In germline, CDR1 is ENHRY, CDR2 SYGVKD. CDR3 coding DNA: TGTGCCATCAGTGGCCGGGACAGGGGCGCCAATGAGCAGTTCTTC. Its protein is CAISGRDRGANEQFF.

This clone was counted a single time. The genes are TRBV5-1 and TRBJ1-5, with unresolved D. The CDR3 sequence is 15 residues long. The germline CDR1 and CDR2 sequences are SGHRS and YFSETQ. Trimming left V 0 bases short and J 0 bases short, with 7 bases between. The CDR3 DNA is TGCGCCAGCAGCTTGGATGGGAGTAGCAATCAGCCCCAGCATTTT. The encoded protein is CASSLDGSSNQPQHF.

The chain couples TRBV29-1 to TRBJ1-2; maybe TRBD1 (5 bases). V lost 5 bases and J lost 10, with 14 bases in between. This CDR3 has 11 amino acids. CDR1 is SQVTM, CDR2 ANQGSEA, per germline. The CDR3 spells CSVRQGHDYTF. CDR3 sequence (DNA): TGCAGCGTTCGGCAGGGCCATGACTACACCTTC.

This chain joins TRBV7-9 and TRBJ1-4; 11 nucleotides match TRBD1. V lost 5 bases, J lost 8 bases, and 7 bases stayed unmatched. This CDR3 spans 15 amino acids. In germline, CDR1 is SEHNR, CDR2 FQNEAQ (reference sequence). Written as DNA, the CDR3 is TGTGCCAGCAGCACACGGGACAGGGGGAGGGAAAAACTGTTTTTT. Translation: CASSTRDRGREKLFF.